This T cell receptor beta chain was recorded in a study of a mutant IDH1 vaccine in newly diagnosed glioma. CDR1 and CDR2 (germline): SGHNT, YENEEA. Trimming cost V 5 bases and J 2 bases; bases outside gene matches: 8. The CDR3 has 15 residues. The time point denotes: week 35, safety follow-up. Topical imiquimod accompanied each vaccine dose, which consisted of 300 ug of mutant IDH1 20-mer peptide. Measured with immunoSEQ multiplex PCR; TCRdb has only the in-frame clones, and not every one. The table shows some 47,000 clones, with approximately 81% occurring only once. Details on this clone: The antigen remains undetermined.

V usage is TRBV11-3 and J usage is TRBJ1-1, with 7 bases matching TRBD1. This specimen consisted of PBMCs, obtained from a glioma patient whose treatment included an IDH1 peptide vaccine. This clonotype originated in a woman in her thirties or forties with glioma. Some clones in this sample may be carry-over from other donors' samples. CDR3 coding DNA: TGTGCCAGCAGCCGCAGTACAGGGGCCAACACTGAAGCTTTCTTT. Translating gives CASSRSTGANTEAFF.